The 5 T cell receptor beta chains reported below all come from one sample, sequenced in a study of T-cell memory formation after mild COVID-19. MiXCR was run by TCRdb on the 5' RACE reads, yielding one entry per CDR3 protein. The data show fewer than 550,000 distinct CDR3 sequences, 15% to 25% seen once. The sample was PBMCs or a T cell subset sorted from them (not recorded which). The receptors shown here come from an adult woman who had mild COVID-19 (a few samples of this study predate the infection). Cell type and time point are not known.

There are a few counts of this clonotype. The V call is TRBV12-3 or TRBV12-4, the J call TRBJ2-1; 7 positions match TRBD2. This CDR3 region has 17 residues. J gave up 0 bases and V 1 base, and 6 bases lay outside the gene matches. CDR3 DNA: TGTGCCAGCAGTTTAGGGAGCGGGGCGAGCTCCTACAATGAGCAGTTCTTC. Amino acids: CASSLGSGASSYNEQFF.

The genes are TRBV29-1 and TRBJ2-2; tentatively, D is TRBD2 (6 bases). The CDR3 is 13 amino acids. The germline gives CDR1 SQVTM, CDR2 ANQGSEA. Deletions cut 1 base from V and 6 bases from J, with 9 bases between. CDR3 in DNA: TGCAGCGTTGAAGCTGGGGGGTCCGGGGAGCTGTTTTTT. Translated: CSVEAGGSGELFF.

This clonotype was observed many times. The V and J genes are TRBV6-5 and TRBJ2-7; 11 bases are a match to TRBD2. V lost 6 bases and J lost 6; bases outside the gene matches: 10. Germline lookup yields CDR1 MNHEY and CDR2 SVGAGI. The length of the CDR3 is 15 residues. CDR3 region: CASRATTSGKREQYF. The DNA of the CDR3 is TGTGCCAGCAGGGCGACGACTAGCGGGAAACGCGAGCAGTACTTC.

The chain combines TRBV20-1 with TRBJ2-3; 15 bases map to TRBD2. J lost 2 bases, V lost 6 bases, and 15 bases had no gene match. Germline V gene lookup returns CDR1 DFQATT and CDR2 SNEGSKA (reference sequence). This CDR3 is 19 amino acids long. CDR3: CSAKLGLAGGPVTTDTQYF. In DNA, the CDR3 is TGCAGTGCGAAACTCGGACTAGCGGGGGGGCCGGTTACCACAGATACGCAGTATTTT.

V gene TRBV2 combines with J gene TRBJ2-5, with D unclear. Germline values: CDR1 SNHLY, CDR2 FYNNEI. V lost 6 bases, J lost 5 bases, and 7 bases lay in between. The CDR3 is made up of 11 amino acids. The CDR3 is CASRVGETQYF. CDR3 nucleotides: TGTGCCAGCAGGGTGGGGGAGACCCAGTACTTC. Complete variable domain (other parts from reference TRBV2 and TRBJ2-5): EPEVTQTPSHQVTQMGQEVILRCVPISNHLYFYWYRQILGQKVEFLVSFYNNEISEKSEIFDDQFSVERPDGSNFTLKIRSTKLEDSAMYFCASRVGETQYFGPGTRLLVL.